The 18 T cell receptor beta chains reported below all come from one sample, sequenced in a study of shared clonotypes between healthy human individuals. The data were produced by immunoSEQ multiplex PCR, yet TCRdb's version contains in-frame clones alone and is incomplete. The repertoire includes around 2,000,000 clones, 95% of them detected once, and more than 0.1% sits in the top ten. Material: naive CD4+ T cells sorted from blood. Sample subset: CD45RA+ positively selected. The source is a man between 18 and 35 years old in good health.

The V and J genes are TRBV11-2 and TRBJ1-4, with unresolved D. The CDR3 loop spans 15 amino acids. Germline values: CDR1 SGHAT, CDR2 FQNNGV. V lost 5 bases, J lost 8 bases, and 18 bases lay in between. The CDR3 DNA follows: TGTGCCAGCAGCCCCCCGGGAGGGTTTGGAGAAAAACTGTTTTTT. Translating gives CASSPPGGFGEKLFF.

About this clone: Other DNA sequences in the sample encode the same CDR3. This chain joins TRBV2 and TRBJ2-6, with 7 bases fitting TRBD1. The CDR3 length is 15 residues. The V segment lost 5 bases and the J segment 2 bases; nucleotides outside the gene matches: 3. CDR1 is SNHLY, CDR2 FYNNEI, per germline. The CDR3 DNA follows: TGTGCCAGCAGTCAACAGGGGACTGGGGCCAACGTCCTGACTTTC. The encoded protein is CASSQQGTGANVLTF.

The chain joins TRBV7-9 to TRBJ1-6, with TRBD1 as a possible D gene (6 bases). Looked up from germline, CDR1 is SEHNR and CDR2 is FQNEAQ (reference sequence). This CDR3 is built from 16 residues. V was cut by 1 base and J by 6 bases, with 13 bases left in between. CDR3 loop: CASSLEGGGPNSPLHF. The CDR3 region has the DNA TGTGCCAGCAGCTTAGAGGGTGGGGGGCCTAATTCACCCCTCCACTTT. The variable domain in full, completed from reference TRBV7-9 and TRBJ1-6, reads DTGVSQNPRHKITKRGQNVTFRCDPISEHNRLYWYRQTLGQGPEFLTYFQNEAQLEKSRLLSDRFSAERPKGSFSTLEIQRTEQGDSAMYLCASSLEGGGPNSPLHFGNGTRLTVT.

The genes are TRBV7-2 and TRBJ2-2, with 10 bases that match TRBD2. The germline V gene encodes CDR1 SGHTA and CDR2 FQGNSA. This CDR3 spans 15 amino acids. The V segment lost 5 bases and the J segment 6 bases; nucleotides outside the gene matches: 6. The CDR3 nucleotides are TGTGCCAGCAGCGTAACTAGCGGGGCAGCCGGGGAGCTGTTTTTT. This translates into CASSVTSGAAGELFF.

The chain links TRBV5-4 to TRBJ2-5; no definite D call. From germline, CDR1 is SGHNT and CDR2 YYREEE (reference sequence). Trimming shortened V by 4 bases and J by 2 bases, and 15 bases separated the two germline ends. This CDR3 has 15 residues. CDR3 region: CASSPGSRLQETQYF. CDR3 in DNA: TGTGCCAGCAGCCCCGGGTCTCGACTTCAAGAGACCCAGTACTTC. The full variable domain, completed using reference TRBV5-4 and TRBJ2-5, is ETGVTQSPTHLIKTRGQQVTLRCSSQSGHNTVSWYQQALGQGPQFIFQYYREEENGRGNFPPRFSGLQFPNYSSELNVNALELDDSALYLCASSPGSRLQETQYFGPGTRLLVL.

The chain is built from TRBV7-2 and TRBJ1-2, with D possibly TRBD1 on 5 matching bases. The V gene lost 5 bases and the J gene lost 2 bases, with 12 bases spanning the gap. The germline gives CDR1 SGHTA, CDR2 FQGNSA. The CDR3 contains 14 residues. CDR3 region: CASSEWQGNYGYTF. CDR3 coding DNA: TGTGCCAGCAGCGAGTGGCAGGGCAACTATGGCTACACCTTC.

This chain joins TRBV5-6 and TRBJ2-1; 9 nucleotides agree with TRBD2. This CDR3 comprises 17 residues. Germline assignment: CDR1 SGHDT and CDR2 YYEEEE. The ends lost 1 base at V and 14 bases at J; junction bases unmatched: 19. The CDR3 nucleotides read TGTGCCAGCAGCTTGTTGAGCGGGAGGAGCGGTACGGATTTAGAGTTCTTC. Protein product: CASSLLSGRSGTDLEFF.

The genes are TRBV5-4 and TRBJ2-7; no firm D call. Germline V gives CDR1 SGHNT, CDR2 YYREEE (reference sequence). The CDR3 consists of 15 residues. V lost 4 bases to trimming and J lost 2 bases, with 16 bases between them. CDR3 sequence reads: CASSPVPEMAYEQYF. The CDR3 DNA reads as TGTGCCAGCAGCCCCGTCCCGGAAATGGCCTACGAGCAGTACTTC. Combining the CDR3 with reference TRBV5-4 and TRBJ2-7 gives the whole variable domain ETGVTQSPTHLIKTRGQQVTLRCSSQSGHNTVSWYQQALGQGPQFIFQYYREEENGRGNFPPRFSGLQFPNYSSELNVNALELDDSALYLCASSPVPEMAYEQYFGPGTRLTVT.

The chain is built from TRBV2 and TRBJ2-6; D not certain. Trimming removed 8 bases from V and 5 bases from J, with 13 bases in between. Looked up from germline, CDR1 is SNHLY and CDR2 is FYNNEI. The CDR3 sequence is 14 residues long. The CDR3 loop reads CASSSEFRANVLTF. In nucleotides, the CDR3 is TGTGCCAGCTCTAGTGAGTTTCGGGCCAACGTCCTGACTTTC.

V usage is TRBV28 and J usage is TRBJ2-2; 8 bases map to TRBD1. Looked up from germline, CDR1 is MDHEN and CDR2 is SYDVKM. With V trimmed by 6 bases and J by 7 bases, 4 bases remained unmatched. The CDR3 has 13 residues. The CDR3, as DNA: TGTGCCAGCAGCCGCACAGGGGGCGGGGAGCTGTTTTTT. It specifies CASSRTGGGELFF.

This clone was recorded only once. This chain uses TRBV2 with TRBJ1-1; D unresolved. The V gene lost 2 bases and the J gene lost 6 bases, with 13 bases spanning the gap. This CDR3 spans 14 amino acids. Germline V gene lookup returns CDR1 SNHLY and CDR2 FYNNEI. This CDR3 is CASSEIPRDPEAFF. The CDR3 coding sequence is TGTGCCAGCAGTGAAATCCCTCGGGATCCTGAAGCTTTCTTT.

This chain joins TRBV6-6 and TRBJ1-1, with 7 bases matching TRBD1. Germline-derived CDR1 and CDR2 are MNHNY and SVGAGI (reference sequence). Trimming took 2 bases from V and 1 from J; bases not matched to a gene: 4. The CDR3 loop spans 15 amino acids. CDR3 nucleotide sequence: TGTGCCAGCAGTTACCGGGACAGTGAGAACACTGAAGCTTTCTTT. The encoded protein is CASSYRDSENTEAFF.

This chain uses TRBV4-1 with TRBJ1-5; 8 bases fit TRBD1. The germline CDR1 and CDR2 sequences are MGHRA and YSYEKL. CDR3 length: 16 amino acids. V trimming: 1 base; J trimming: 3 bases; junction bases outside the gene matches: 5. CDR3 protein: CASSQGMDRVNQPQHF. CDR3 bases: TGCGCCAGCAGCCAAGGTATGGACAGGGTCAATCAGCCCCAGCATTTT.

Only one count was recorded for this clone. The V and J genes are TRBV28 and TRBJ1-5; D is uncertain. The CDR3 is 15 residues long. V lost 4 bases and J 0 bases, leaving 10 bases between the germline ends. Per germline, CDR1 MDHEN and CDR2 SYDVKM. CDR3 region: CASSYLGNSNQPQHF. For the CDR3, the DNA is TGTGCCAGCAGTTACCTCGGCAATAGCAATCAGCCCCAGCATTTT.

V and J are TRBV2 and TRBJ1-2, with 9 positions matching TRBD1. The CDR3 loop spans 14 amino acids. V lost 6 bases and J lost 8; bases outside the gene matches: 10. Germline assignment: CDR1 SNHLY and CDR2 FYNNEI. The CDR3 loop reads CASRFAGQGRGYTF. The CDR3 nucleotides read TGTGCCAGCAGGTTCGCGGGACAGGGAAGGGGCTACACCTTC.

V usage is TRBV11-3 and J usage is TRBJ2-1; tentative D call: TRBD2 (6 bases). V gave up 5 bases and J gave up 6 bases, with 17 bases separating them. The V gene's germline CDR1 is SGHNT and CDR2 YENEEA. CDR3 length: 15 amino acids. For the CDR3, the DNA is TGTGCCAGCAGCCCCAAGGGTAGCGGTGGCAATGAGCAGTTCTTC. This sequence encodes CASSPKGSGGNEQFF.

This clone was recorded once. CDR3 protein: CASSPRTGRETQYF. Written as DNA, the CDR3 is TGTGCCAGCAGCCCTCGGACAGGGAGGGAGACCCAGTACTTC. The chain uses TRBV7-2 and TRBJ2-5; TRBD1 agrees at 8 bases. The CDR3 is 14 residues long. V lost 5 bases, J lost 5 bases, and 7 bases stayed unmatched. Germline-derived CDR1 and CDR2 are SGHTA and FQGNSA.

V and J are TRBV7-9 and TRBJ1-6, with D unclear. Trimming removed 5 bases from V and 6 bases from J, with 8 bases in between. Germline CDR1 reads SEHNR; CDR2 reads FQNEAQ (reference sequence). This CDR3 spans 13 amino acids. CDR3 DNA: TGTGCCAGCAGCGGACTGTTTAATTCACCCCTCCACTTT. It specifies CASSGLFNSPLHF.